A selection of T cell receptor beta chains follows, all from one sample in a study of blood T cell repertoires in COVID-19. TCRdb's copy holds only in-frame clones and misses some; the assay was immunoSEQ multiplex PCR. The top ten hold around 3.2% of the sample, which has under 150,000 clones, about 79% seen once. The specimen sequenced was PBMCs or T cells enriched from blood (not recorded which). The receptors derive from a woman between 50 and 59 years old who had recovered from COVID-19. CDR3s include the opening cysteine and the closing phenylalanine or tryptophan. The order of the fields is J gene, D gene, V gene, clone size, CDR3 protein, CDR3 DNA. A D gene is named only where the DNA matches it firmly. Where a row states a size, it is once, few, many or the class of an expanded clone; other rows omit it.

TRBJ1-1,-,TRBV10-3,-,CAITRTGSRGNTEAFF,TGTGCCATCACCAGAACAGGGAGTCGCGGGAACACTGAAGCTTTCTTT
TRBJ1-5,-,TRBV29-1,-,CSVREAYSNQPQHF,TGCAGCGTTCGCGAAGCTTATAGCAATCAGCCCCAGCATTTT
TRBJ2-1,-,TRBV29-1,few,CSGARGLEQFF,TGCAGCGGGGCGAGGGGACTCGAGCAGTTCTTC
TRBJ2-1,TRBD1,TRBV14,-,CASSQDYILGQGTNEQFF,TGTGCCAGCAGCCAAGATTACATCTTAGGACAGGGAACCAATGAGCAGTTCTTC
TRBJ2-3,TRBD2,TRBV2,-,CASRGGLAVTDTQYF,TGTGCCAGCAGAGGGGGACTAGCGGTGACAGATACGCAGTATTTT
TRBJ1-1,-,TRBV5-1,-,CASSLEGRDTEAFF,TGCGCCAGCAGCTTGGAGGGGAGGGACACTGAAGCTTTCTTT
TRBJ1-5,TRBD1,TRBV4-1,-,CASSQDRGLQPQHF,TGCGCCAGCAGCCAAGACAGGGGGCTTCAGCCCCAGCATTTT
TRBJ2-5,TRBD1,TRBV4-1,-,CASSLVLGQGLETQYF,TGCGCCAGCAGCCTCGTCTTGGGACAGGGATTAGAGACCCAGTACTTC
TRBJ2-3,TRBD2,TRBV30,-,CAWNPPRGGRTDTQYF,TGTGCCTGGAATCCCCCCCGGGGGGGACGAACAGATACGCAGTATTTT
TRBJ2-7,TRBD1,TRBV27,few,CASSGGQGVAYEQYF,TGTGCCAGCAGTGGGGGACAGGGCGTAGCCTACGAGCAGTACTTC
TRBJ2-5,-,TRBV28,-,CASSTRQVQETQYF,TGTGCCAGCAGTACCAGACAAGTCCAAGAGACCCAGTACTTC
TRBJ1-5,TRBD1,TRBV2,-,CASSWDRGWQPQHF,TGTGCCAGCAGCTGGGACAGGGGTTGGCAGCCCCAGCATTTT
TRBJ1-1,-,TRBV5-6,-,CASSDGLKVGNTEAFF,TGTGCCAGCAGCGACGGACTTAAAGTCGGGAACACTGAAGCTTTCTTT
TRBJ2-2,-,TRBV12-3/TRBV12-4,-,CASSPVASGELFF,TGTGCCAGCAGTCCTGTGGCCAGCGGGGAGCTGTTTTTT
TRBJ1-1,TRBD1,TRBV12-3/TRBV12-4,-,CASRQTGGTEAFF,TGTGCCAGCAGGCAAACAGGGGGCACTGAAGCTTTCTTT
TRBJ2-1,TRBD2,TRBV19,-,CASSPSGSPYNEQFF,TGTGCCAGTAGCCCTAGCGGGAGTCCCTACAATGAGCAGTTCTTC
TRBJ1-5,-,TRBV30,-,CAWSGLDQPQHF,TGTGCCTGGAGTGGACTCGATCAGCCCCAGCATTTT
TRBJ2-5,-,TRBV7-3,few,CASSPWNSEGTQYF,TGTGCCAGCAGCCCCTGGAACTCTGAGGGGACCCAGTACTTC
TRBJ1-6,-,TRBV28,-,CASSYPREGNSPLHF,TGTGCCAGCAGTTATCCACGGGAGGGGAATTCACCCCTCCACTTT
TRBJ2-1,TRBD1,TRBV29-1,-,CSVESLGTGLRDEQFF,TGCAGCGTTGAATCCCTCGGGACAGGGCTTAGGGATGAGCAGTTCTTC
TRBJ2-1,TRBD2,TRBV28,-,CASSKGLAGEQFF,TGTGCCAGCAGTAAGGGACTAGCTGGCGAGCAGTTCTTC
TRBJ1-1,TRBD1,TRBV6-5,-,CASSYPDRGALF,TGTGCCAGCAGTTATCCTGACAGGGGTGCGCTCTTT
TRBJ1-1,-,TRBV10-1,-,CASSESLLREAFF,TGCGCCAGCAGTGAGTCGTTGCTCAGGGAAGCTTTCTTT
TRBJ1-2,TRBD1,TRBV5-1,-,CASSLSGTDYGYTF,TGCGCCAGCAGCTTGTCCGGGACAGACTATGGCTACACCTTC
TRBJ1-1,TRBD1,TRBV29-1,once,CSVVFTGGNTEAFF,TGCAGCGTTGTTTTCACAGGGGGCAACACTGAAGCTTTCTTT
TRBJ1-2,TRBD1,TRBV10-2,-,CASSSQGVDYGYTF,TGCGCCAGCAGTTCCCAGGGGGTCGACTATGGCTACACCTTC
TRBJ2-3,-,TRBV28,once,CASSLGPAHSQYF,TGTGCCAGCAGTTTAGGGCCTGCCCATTCCCAGTATTTT
TRBJ2-3,TRBD1,TRBV7-9,-,CASSPRGDTQYF,TGTGCCAGCAGTCCCAGGGGGGATACGCAGTATTTT
TRBJ1-2,TRBD1,TRBV19,-,CASKATGGHGYTF,TGTGCCAGTAAGGCTACAGGGGGCCATGGCTACACCTTC
TRBJ2-7,TRBD1,TRBV29-1,once,CSVTRDRGRRALAYEQYF,TGCAGCGTTACCCGGGACAGGGGGCGACGGGCGTTAGCCTACGAGCAGTACTTC
TRBJ1-1,TRBD1,TRBV7-9,-,CASSHRDRGLMNTEAFF,TGTGCCAGCAGCCACCGGGACAGGGGGCTCATGAACACTGAAGCTTTCTTT
TRBJ2-2,TRBD2,TRBV4-2,few,CASSQVAGDNTGELFF,TGTGCCAGCAGCCAAGTAGCGGGAGATAACACCGGGGAGCTGTTTTTT
TRBJ2-3,TRBD1,TRBV4-2,-,CASSQDYRGLDTQYF,TGTGCCAGCAGCCAAGATTACAGGGGGCTCGATACGCAGTATTTT
TRBJ2-7,-,TRBV28,-,CASSRPRYEQYF,TGTGCCAGCAGTCGTCCCAGGTACGAGCAGTACTTC
TRBJ1-6,-,TRBV11-3,-,CASSLEGALNSPLHF,TGTGCCAGCAGCTTAGAGGGGGCGCTTAATTCACCCCTCCACTTT
TRBJ2-1,-,TRBV3-1/TRBV3-2,-,CASSQGNGLLNEQFF,TGTGCCAGCAGCCAAGGCAACGGTCTATTAAATGAGCAGTTCTTC
TRBJ1-1,-,TRBV28,-,CASSSDGTEAFF,TGTGCCAGCAGTTCCGACGGGACTGAAGCTTTCTTT
TRBJ2-1,-,TRBV5-8,-,CASSPPAGGTYNEQFF,TGTGCCAGCAGCCCCCCCGCAGGGGGGACGTACAATGAGCAGTTCTTC
TRBJ2-1,TRBD1,TRBV7-3,-,CASSLTGQGVHEQFF,TGTGCCAGCAGCTTAACGGGACAGGGCGTCCATGAGCAGTTCTTC
TRBJ2-3,-,TRBV7-2,-,CASSLSQGPTDTQYF,TGTGCCAGCAGCTTAAGTCAGGGCCCCACAGATACGCAGTATTTT